This TCR beta chain was identified during a study of blood T cells in healthy people across ages. Study-wide findings and caveats: Diversity of TCR beta correlated strongly with naive T cell percentage. Higher diversity and more naive CD4+ cells were features of long-lived donors, compared to aged donors.

To note about this clonotype: Its antigen is unidentified. One junction end disagrees with the germline gene, perhaps due to a read error.

A second PCR, run for about 7 to 11 cycles, used a sample-barcoded 5' primer plus a J-beta primer mix. TCRdb ran MiXCR on the 5' RACE reads and lists one entry per CDR3 protein. The sample has some 290,000 distinct CDR3 sequences; 25% to 30% are singletons. The CDR3 covers 16 residues. This sequence joins TRBV5-3 and TRBJ1-2, with 7 positions matching TRBD1. TRBV5-3 is marked as an open reading frame, function uncertain. The receptor's source is a woman in her seventies in good health. The material sequenced was blood. The CDR3 sequence is CARSSRDRPSFYGHTF. Here the CDR3 DNA reads TGTGCCAGAAGCTCACGGGACAGACCTTCCTTCTATGGCCACACCTTC.